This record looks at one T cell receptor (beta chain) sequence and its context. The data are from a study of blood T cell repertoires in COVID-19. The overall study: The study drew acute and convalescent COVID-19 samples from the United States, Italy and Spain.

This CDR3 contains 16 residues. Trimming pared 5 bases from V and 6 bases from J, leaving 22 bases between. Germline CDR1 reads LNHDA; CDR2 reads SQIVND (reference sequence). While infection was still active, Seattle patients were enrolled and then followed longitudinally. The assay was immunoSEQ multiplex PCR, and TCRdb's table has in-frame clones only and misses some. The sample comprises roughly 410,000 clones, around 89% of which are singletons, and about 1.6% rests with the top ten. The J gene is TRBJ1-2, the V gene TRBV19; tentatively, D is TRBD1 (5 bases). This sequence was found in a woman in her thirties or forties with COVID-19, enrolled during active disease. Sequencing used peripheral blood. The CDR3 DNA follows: TGTGCCAGTAGTCCGCAGAGCCGGCTCGGGGGGAATGGCTACACCTTC. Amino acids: CASSPQSRLGGNGYTF.